A single T cell receptor beta chain is shown here with its context. Its antigen is currently unknown. This specimen belongs to a study of T-cell memory formation after mild COVID-19. Study at large: The two donors had largely donor-specific TCR clusters. General study results and limits: In second-wave clones peaking day 37, SARS-CoV-2 specificity remained unconfirmed. Cross-reactive memory appears to have joined, as suggested by some responding clones showing up in pre-infection memory.

TCRdb redid the calling of the 5' RACE reads with MiXCR, one entry per CDR3 protein. Seen here are some 190,000 distinct CDR3 sequences, 16% observed once, and the top ten hold about 2.1%. The source of this sequence is an adult woman who had mild COVID-19 (a few samples of this study predate the infection). Cell type and time point are not known. Sequenced input: PBMCs or a T cell subset sorted from them (not recorded which).

The CDR3: CSASQGADGYTF. The CDR3 coding sequence is TGCAGTGCTAGTCAGGGCGCCGATGGCTACACCTTC. The chain couples TRBV20-1 to TRBJ1-2; tentatively, D is TRBD1 (5 bases). The germline CDR1 and CDR2 sequences are DFQATT and SNEGSKA (reference sequence). CDR3 size: 12 residues. V was clipped by 3 bases and J by 6 bases, with 11 bases between them.